One sample yielded the 15 T cell receptor beta chains listed below, sequenced in a study of blood T cell repertoires in COVID-19. Profiling relied on immunoSEQ multiplex PCR, and the TCRdb table lists in-frame clones only, not all of them. Here the sample spans 250,000 to 350,000 clones, roughly 80% being singletons. The material sequenced was peripheral blood. These receptor sequences come from a human donor with COVID-19, enrolled during active disease. The donor label of this sample is uncertain.

This chain joins TRBV3-1 (or the pseudogene TRBV3-2) and TRBJ2-7; D gene unclear. V shed 1 base and J shed 6 bases, with 7 bases lying between them. Per germline, CDR1 LGHDT and CDR2 YNNKEL (reference sequence). CDR3 size: 12 residues. CDR3 bases: TGTGCCAGCAGCCAAGTCTCCAGCGAGCAGTACTTC. It encodes CASSQVSSEQYF.

V usage is TRBV5-4 and J usage is TRBJ2-5; D call uncertain. This CDR3 is built from 13 residues. CDR1 is SGHNT and CDR2 is YYREEE in the germline V gene (reference sequence). Trimming left V 1 base short and J 5 bases short, with 9 bases between. This CDR3 is CASSLLPLETQYF. The CDR3 nucleotides are TGTGCCAGCAGCTTGCTCCCTTTGGAGACCCAGTACTTC.

The chain joins TRBV11-2 to TRBJ2-2, with 12 bases that match TRBD2. The V gene's germline CDR1 is SGHAT and CDR2 FQNNGV. The V segment lost 5 bases and the J segment 6 bases; nucleotides outside the gene matches: 10. The CDR3 runs 17 residues. The CDR3 DNA reads as TGTGCCAGCAGCCCAGGACTAGCGGGAATTAAGGCCGGGGAGCTGTTTTTT. Protein product: CASSPGLAGIKAGELFF.

This chain joins TRBV6-5 and TRBJ1-5; 7 nucleotides match TRBD1. The CDR3 runs 14 residues. Trimming took 6 bases from V and 0 from J; bases not matched to a gene: 2. From germline, CDR1 is MNHEY and CDR2 SVGAGI. In DNA form, the CDR3 reads TGTGCCAGCAGACGGGACAGTAGCAATCAGCCCCAGCATTTT. This translates into CASRRDSSNQPQHF.

This rearrangement joins TRBV30 to TRBJ1-2, with 8 bases aligning to TRBD1. Per germline, CDR1 GTSNPN and CDR2 SVGIG (reference sequence). The junction had 3 bases not matched to a gene; V was cut back by 1 base and J by 2 bases. CDR3 size: 14 residues. The CDR3 here is CAWSGTGPNYGYTF. Here the CDR3 DNA reads TGTGCCTGGAGTGGGACAGGGCCCAACTATGGCTACACCTTC.

The CDR3 DNA is TGTGCCAGCAGCTTAATATTTGGGGCCACTGAAGCTTTCTTT. It is translated as CASSLIFGATEAFF. The genes are TRBV7-9 and TRBJ1-1; a possible D gene is TRBD1 (5 bases). Trimming pared 2 bases from V and 4 bases from J, leaving 11 bases between. From germline, CDR1 is SEHNR and CDR2 FQNEAQ (reference sequence). This CDR3 is built from 14 residues.

The chain carries TRBV6-1 and TRBJ2-2; no clear D. This CDR3 is 11 amino acids long. The ends were cut back, 0 bases at V and 9 bases at J, with 2 bases in the middle. Germline V gene sequence: CDR1 MNHNS, CDR2 SASEGT. The CDR3 region is CASSEARELFF. Written as DNA, the CDR3 is TGTGCCAGCAGTGAAGCCAGGGAGCTGTTTTTT.

This clone was counted a few times. This chain uses TRBV6-5 with TRBJ2-7; a possible D gene is TRBD2 (6 bases). The CDR3 consists of 13 residues. The V end lost 7 bases, the J end lost 3 bases, and 13 bases lay between the germline ends. Germline-derived CDR1 and CDR2 are MNHEY and SVGAGI. This CDR3 reads CASTRGQFYEQYF. For the CDR3, the DNA is TGTGCCAGCACGCGGGGCCAATTCTACGAGCAGTACTTC.

The chain combines TRBV7-9 with TRBJ1-1; 8 nucleotides line up with TRBD1. The length of the CDR3 is 11 residues. Trimming took 2 bases from V and 11 from J; bases not matched to a gene: 1. Per the germline V gene, CDR1 is SEHNR and CDR2 is FQNEAQ (reference sequence). CDR3 sequence reads: CASSLRQGAFF. The CDR3 DNA reads as TGTGCCAGCAGCTTAAGACAGGGGGCTTTCTTT.

For this clone: Other DNA sequences from this sample encode an identical CDR3 as well. The rearrangement joins TRBV5-1 to TRBJ2-1; D gene unclear. Germline lookup yields CDR1 SGHRS and CDR2 YFSETQ. V lost 1 base to trimming and J lost 4 bases, with 6 bases between them. CDR3 length: 13 residues. CDR3 protein: CASSLPPYNEQFF. CDR3 DNA sequence: TGCGCCAGCAGCTTGCCTCCTTACAATGAGCAGTTCTTC.

This rearrangement joins TRBV11-3 to TRBJ1-6; D is unresolved. This CDR3 spans 13 amino acids. Germline loops: CDR1 SGHNT, CDR2 YENEEA. Trimming left V 3 bases short and J 7 bases short, with 7 bases between. The DNA of the CDR3 is TGTGCCAGCAGCTTGTTCAGGAATTCACCCCTCCACTTT. Translating it yields CASSLFRNSPLHF.

The chain uses TRBV14 and TRBJ1-4; D is unclear. Germline V gives CDR1 SGHDN, CDR2 FVKESK. Trimming pared 4 bases from V and 4 bases from J, leaving 7 bases between. This CDR3 has 13 amino acids. CDR3: CASSLSHNEKLFF. The CDR3 bases are TGTGCCAGCAGCCTTAGCCATAATGAAAAACTGTTTTTT. The full variable domain, completed using reference TRBV14 and TRBJ1-4, is EAGVTQFPSHSVIEKGQTVTLRCDPISGHDNLYWYRRVMGKEIKFLLHFVKESKQDESGMPNNRFLAERTGGTYSTLKVQPAELEDSGVYFCASSLSHNEKLFFGSGTQLSVL.

V and J are TRBV7-9 and TRBJ1-6; no clear D. CDR3 length equals 14 residues. CDR1 and CDR2 from the germline V gene are SEHNR and FQNEAQ (reference sequence). Trimming stripped 5 bases from V and 9 bases from J, with 14 bases between. CDR3 amino acids: CASSDELSGSPLHF. As DNA, the CDR3 is TGTGCCAGCAGCGACGAGTTGTCGGGTTCACCCCTCCACTTT.

This chain uses TRBV6-5 with TRBJ2-7; perhaps TRBD2 as D (5 bases). The CDR3 is 14 residues long. Germline V gene sequence: CDR1 MNHEY, CDR2 SVGAGI. V lost 2 bases to trimming and J lost 5 bases, with 13 bases between them. CDR3 loop: CASSYLGAKDEQYF. CDR3 nucleotides: TGTGCCAGCAGTTACCTGGGAGCCAAGGACGAGCAGTACTTC.

V and J are TRBV19 and TRBJ2-3, with 8 bases identical to TRBD2. Trimming removed 3 bases from V and 7 bases from J; junction bases left unmatched: 12. This CDR3 contains 16 residues. Germline V gene sequence: CDR1 LNHDA, CDR2 SQIVND (reference sequence). The CDR3 DNA reads TGTGCCAGTAGTATTACGGAGGCGGGAGGAGCGAATACGCAGTATTTT. Protein product: CASSITEAGGANTQYF.